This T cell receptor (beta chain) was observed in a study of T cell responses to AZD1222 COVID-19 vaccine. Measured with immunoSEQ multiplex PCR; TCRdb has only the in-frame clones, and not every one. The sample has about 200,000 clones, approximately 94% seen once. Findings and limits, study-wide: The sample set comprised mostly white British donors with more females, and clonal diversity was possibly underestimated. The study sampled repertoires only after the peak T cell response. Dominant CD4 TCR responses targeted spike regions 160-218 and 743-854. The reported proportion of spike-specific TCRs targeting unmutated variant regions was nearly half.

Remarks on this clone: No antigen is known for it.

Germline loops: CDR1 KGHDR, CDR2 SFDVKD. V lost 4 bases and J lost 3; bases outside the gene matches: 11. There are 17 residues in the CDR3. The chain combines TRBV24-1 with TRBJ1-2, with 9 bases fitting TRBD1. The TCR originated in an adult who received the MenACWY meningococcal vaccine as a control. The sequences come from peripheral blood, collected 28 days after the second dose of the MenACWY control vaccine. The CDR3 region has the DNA TGTGCCACCAGTGACCGACGGGGGGACAGGGCTCACTATGGCTACACCTTC. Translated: CATSDRRGDRAHYGYTF.